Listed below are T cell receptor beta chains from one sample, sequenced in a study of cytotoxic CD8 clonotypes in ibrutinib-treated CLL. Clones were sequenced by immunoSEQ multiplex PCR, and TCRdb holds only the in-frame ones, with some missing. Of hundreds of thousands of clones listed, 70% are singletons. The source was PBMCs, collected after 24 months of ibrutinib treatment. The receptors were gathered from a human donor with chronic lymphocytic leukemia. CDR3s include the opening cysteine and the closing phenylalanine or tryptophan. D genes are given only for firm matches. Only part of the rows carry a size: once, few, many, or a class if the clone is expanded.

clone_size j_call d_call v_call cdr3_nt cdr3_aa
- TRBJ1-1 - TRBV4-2 TGTGCCAGCAGCCAGTGGGGGGGTATGAACACTGAAGCTTTCTTT CASSQWGGMNTEAFF
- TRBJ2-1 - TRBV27 TGTGCCAGCAGCCCCGGGACACCCTACAATGAGCAGTTCTTC CASSPGTPYNEQFF
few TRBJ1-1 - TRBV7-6 TGTGCCAGCAGCTTAGACAGTAAGGTAGCTTTCTTT CASSLDSKVAFF
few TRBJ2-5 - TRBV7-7 TGTGCTAGCAGCCAGAGACCTGAAGAGACCCAGTACTTC CASSQRPEETQYF
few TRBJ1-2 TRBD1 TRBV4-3 TGCGCCAGCAGCCAAGACGACAGGGTGGGAGGCTACACCTTC CASSQDDRVGGYTF
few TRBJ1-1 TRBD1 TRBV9 TGTGCCAGCAGCCCTCGGACAGGGGACCTGAACACTGAAGCTTTCTTT CASSPRTGDLNTEAFF
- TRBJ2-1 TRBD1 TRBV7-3 TGTGCCAGCAGCTTATCCCGGGACAGGGTTGGTGAGCAGTTCTTC CASSLSRDRVGEQFF
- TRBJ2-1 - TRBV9 TGTGCCAGCAGCGTAGCTACCAGCGGGTCCCTCCATGAGCAGTTCTTC CASSVATSGSLHEQFF
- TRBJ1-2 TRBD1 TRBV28 TGTGCCAGCAGGTCCGGGACAGGGGTAATCGGCTACACCTTC CASRSGTGVIGYTF
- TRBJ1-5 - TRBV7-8 TGTGCCAGCAGCCAAGGACAGCCCCAGCATTTT CASSQGQPQHF
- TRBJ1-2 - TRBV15 TGTGCCACCAGCAGCCCCGCCAGGGACGGCTACACCTTC CATSSPARDGYTF
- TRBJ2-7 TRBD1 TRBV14 TGTGCCAGCAGCCCCGGACAGGGACCCGCCTACGAGCAGTACTTC CASSPGQGPAYEQYF
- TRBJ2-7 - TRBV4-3 TGCGCCAGCAGCCAAGTGTACGCAGATGCTTTCTACGAGCAGTACTTC CASSQVYADAFYEQYF
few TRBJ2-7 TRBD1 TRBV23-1 TGCGCCAGCAGTCAATCGTCAGGGGGTTCCTACGAGCAGTACTTC CASSQSSGGSYEQYF
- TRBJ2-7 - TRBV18 TGTGCCAGCTCACAGAACTACCTCCTCTACGAGCAGTACTTC CASSQNYLLYEQYF
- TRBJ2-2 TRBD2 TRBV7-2 TGTGCCAGCAGCTTAGCCCTAGCGGGAACCGGGGGGCTGTTTTTT CASSLALAGTGGLFF
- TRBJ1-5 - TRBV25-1 TGTGCCAGCAGTATGGTGGGGGGCGCCGAGCCCCAGCATTTT CASSMVGGAEPQHF
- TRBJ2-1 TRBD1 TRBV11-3 TGTGCCAGCAGTTCCGGGACAGGGGGTTTTACCTACAATGAGCAGTTCTTC CASSSGTGGFTYNEQFF
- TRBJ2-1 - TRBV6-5 TGTGCCAGCAGTCGAAACATATTACAGGGTCCTGAGCAGTTCTTC CASSRNILQGPEQFF
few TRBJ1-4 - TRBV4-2 TGTGCCAGCAGCCGGACACTAACAGGGACCACTAATGAAAAACTGTTTTTT CASSRTLTGTTNEKLFF
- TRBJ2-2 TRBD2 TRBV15 TGTGCCACCAGCAGAGATGTTCCCTGGTCAGCGGGAGGCGACACCGGGGAGCTGTTTTTT CATSRDVPWSAGGDTGELFF
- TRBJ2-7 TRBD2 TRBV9 TGTGCCAGCAGCTTCACTAGACTAGCGGGAGTCAACGAGCAGTACTTC CASSFTRLAGVNEQYF
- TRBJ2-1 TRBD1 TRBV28 TGTGCCAGCAGTCCGACAGGGCCGGGGCAGTTCTTC CASSPTGPGQFF
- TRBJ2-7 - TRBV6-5 TGTGCCAGCAGTGAACATTCCGGCGAGCAGTACTTC CASSEHSGEQYF
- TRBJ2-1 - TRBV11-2 TGTGCCAGCAGCCCCCGGGGAGGGGGGCAGTTCTTC CASSPRGGGQFF
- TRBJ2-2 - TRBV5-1 TGCGCCAGCGGGGCAGGAAACACCGGGGAGCTGTTTTTT CASGAGNTGELFF
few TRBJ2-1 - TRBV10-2 TGCGCCAGCAGTGAGGATGAGCAGTTCTTC CASSEDEQFF
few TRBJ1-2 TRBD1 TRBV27 TGTGCCAGCAGTTGGACAGGGACGGGGGGCTATGGCTACACCTTC CASSWTGTGGYGYTF
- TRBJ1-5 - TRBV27 TGTGCCAGCAGTTCAGGGGATAGCAATCAGCCCCAGCATTTT CASSSGDSNQPQHF
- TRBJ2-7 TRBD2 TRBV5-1 TGCGCCAGCTCCAGCGGGAGGACAGGCCCCTCCTACGAGCAGTACTTC CASSSGRTGPSYEQYF
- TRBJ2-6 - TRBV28 TGTGCCAGCAGTTCCCCAGGGGGACTACGTGGGGCCAACGTCCTGACTTTC CASSSPGGLRGANVLTF
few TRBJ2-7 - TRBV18 TGTGCCAGCTCGACCCGGACAGAGTTCTACGAGCAGTACTTC CASSTRTEFYEQYF
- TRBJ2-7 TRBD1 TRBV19 TGTGCCAGTAGTAATATTGGACAGGGGATGTACGAGCAGTACTTC CASSNIGQGMYEQYF
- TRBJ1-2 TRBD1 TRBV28 TGTGCCAGCAGTCTGGACAGGAGCTATGGCTACACCTTC CASSLDRSYGYTF
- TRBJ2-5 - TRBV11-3 TGTGCCAGCAGCTTAAATCTTCGAGAGACCCAGTACTTC CASSLNLRETQYF
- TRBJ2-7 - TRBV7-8 TGTGCCAGCAGCCTTAGTCTAGGAGAGCAGTACTTC CASSLSLGEQYF
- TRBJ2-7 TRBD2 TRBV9 TGTGCCAGCAGCGAGGGGGTAGCGGGAGACTACGAGCAGTACTTC CASSEGVAGDYEQYF
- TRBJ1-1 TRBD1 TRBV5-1 TGCGCCAGCAGCCTGGGACAGGCGGCCTCCGCTGAAGCTTTCTTT CASSLGQAASAEAFF
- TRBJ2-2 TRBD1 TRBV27 TGTGCCAGCAGTTTCGGGACAGGGTCCGGGGAGCTGTTTTTT CASSFGTGSGELFF
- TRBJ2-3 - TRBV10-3 TGTGCCATCAGTGCGGTACAGAACACAGATACGCAGTATTTT CAISAVQNTDTQYF
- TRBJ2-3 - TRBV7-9 TGTGCCAGCAGCAAGGCCGGTTTAGATACGCAGTATTTT CASSKAGLDTQYF
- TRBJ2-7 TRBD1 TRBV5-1 TGCGCCAGCAGCCTAGGGACAGCGAAAGCCTACGAGCAGTACTTC CASSLGTAKAYEQYF
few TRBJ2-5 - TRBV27 TGTGCCAGCAGTTTTTCTCCCCGGGAGACCCAGTACTTC CASSFSPRETQYF
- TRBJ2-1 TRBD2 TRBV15 TGTGCCACCAGCAGAGATTTCCTAGGACTAGCGGGAGATGAGCAGTTCTTC CATSRDFLGLAGDEQFF
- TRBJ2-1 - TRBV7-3 TGTGCCAGCAGCCCAACCCGGGACGCGGAACCCAATGAGCAGTTCTTC CASSPTRDAEPNEQFF
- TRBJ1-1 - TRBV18 TGTGCCAGCTCACCACTCCTCACTTCTGGCACTGAAGCTTTCTTT CASSPLLTSGTEAFF
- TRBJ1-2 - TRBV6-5 TGTGCCAGCAGTCGCAGTGGGAACTACGGCTACACCTTC CASSRSGNYGYTF
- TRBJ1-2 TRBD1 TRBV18 TGTGCCAGCTCGATGGACAGGGCCTATGGCTACACCTTC CASSMDRAYGYTF
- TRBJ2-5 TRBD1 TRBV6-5 TGTGCCAGCAGTTCCACTTCCAGGGGGCGGGAGACCCAGTACTTC CASSSTSRGRETQYF
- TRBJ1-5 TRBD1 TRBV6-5 TGTGCCAGCAGTTACGGGACAGGGAACAATCAGCCCCAGCATTTT CASSYGTGNNQPQHF
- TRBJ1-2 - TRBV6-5 TGTGCCAGCAGCTCTGGTCAGGGGCGAGGCTACACCTTC CASSSGQGRGYTF
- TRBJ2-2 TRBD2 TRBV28 TGTGCCAGCACCTCCGGGAGGACCGGGGAGCTGTTTTTT CASTSGRTGELFF